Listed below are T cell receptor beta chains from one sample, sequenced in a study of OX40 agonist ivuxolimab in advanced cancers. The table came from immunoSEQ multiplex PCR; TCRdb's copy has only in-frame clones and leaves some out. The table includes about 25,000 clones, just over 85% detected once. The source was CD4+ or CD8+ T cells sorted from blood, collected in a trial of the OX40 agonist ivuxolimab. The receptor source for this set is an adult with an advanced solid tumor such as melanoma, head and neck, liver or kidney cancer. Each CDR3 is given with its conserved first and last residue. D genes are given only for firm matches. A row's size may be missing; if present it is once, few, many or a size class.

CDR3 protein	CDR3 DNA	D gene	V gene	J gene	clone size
CASSFQSEQYF	TGTGCCAGCAGCTTTCAGTCCGAGCAGTACTTC	.	TRBV7-9	TRBJ2-7	.
CASSQDRDTEAFF	TGCGCCAGCAGCCAAGATAGGGACACTGAAGCTTTCTTT	.	TRBV4-1	TRBJ1-1	once
CASSLTPGLEGPYNEQFF	TGTGCCAGCAGTCTCACGCCGGGACTAGAGGGCCCCTACAATGAGCAGTTCTTC	TRBD2	TRBV27	TRBJ2-1	once
CASSLRARGAREKLFF	TGTGCCAGCAGCTTAAGGGCCCGGGGGGCCCGAGAAAAACTGTTTTTT	.	TRBV7-2	TRBJ1-4	.
CASRPNFGLLHF	TGCGCCAGCAGACCAAATTTCGGACTCCTCCACTTT	.	TRBV4-1	TRBJ1-6	.
CASSLSDQEQFF	TGTGCCAGCAGCTTATCGGACCAGGAGCAGTTCTTC	.	TRBV7-6	TRBJ2-1	.
CASSLGAGGSYNEQFF	TGTGCCAGCAGCTTAGGAGCGGGAGGGTCCTACAATGAGCAGTTCTTC	TRBD2	TRBV5-4	TRBJ2-1	.
CASSEGHRETQYF	TGTGCCAGCAGTGAGGGTCATAGAGAGACCCAGTACTTC	.	TRBV2	TRBJ2-5	.
CAISETNPTSTDTQYF	TGTGCCATCAGTGAGACGAACCCTACTAGCACAGATACGCAGTATTTT	.	TRBV10-3	TRBJ2-3	.
CASSSTGGNQPQHF	TGTGCCAGCAGCTCGACAGGGGGCAATCAGCCCCAGCATTTT	TRBD1	TRBV9	TRBJ1-5	.
CASSPYTRSLRGEQFF	TGTGCCAGCAGTCCTTATACCCGTTCCCTGCGTGGGGAGCAGTTCTTC	.	TRBV27	TRBJ2-1	once
CASSPTGASNQPQHF	TGTGCCAGTAGCCCGACAGGGGCTAGCAATCAGCCCCAGCATTTT	TRBD1	TRBV19	TRBJ1-5	.
CASSEVGTTIYF	TGTGCCAGCAGTGAAGTTGGGACCACCATATATTTT	.	TRBV2	TRBJ1-3	.
CASSLISGGVSEAFF	TGTGCCAGCAGCCTTATCAGCGGGGGGGTATCTGAAGCTTTCTTT	.	TRBV7-9	TRBJ1-1	.
CASSPGYEQYF	TGTGCCAGCTCACCAGGGTACGAGCAGTACTTC	.	TRBV18	TRBJ2-7	.
CARDSGQGSEQYF	TGTGCCCGGGACTCGGGACAGGGTTCCGAGCAGTACTTC	TRBD1	TRBV30	TRBJ2-7	.
CSVAPGLQAFF	TGCAGCGTTGCCCCGGGGCTTCAAGCTTTCTTT	.	TRBV29-1	TRBJ1-1	.
CASSLNHGQAPIHF	TGTGCCAGCAGTTTAAATCATGGACAGGCCCCCATTCATTTT	TRBD1	TRBV27	TRBJ1-5	.
CASSPGTGSYEQYF	TGTGCCAGTAGTCCGGGGACAGGATCCTACGAGCAGTACTTC	TRBD1	TRBV19	TRBJ2-7	few
CASSLGLEDEQYF	TGCGCCAGCAGCTTGGGTCTAGAAGACGAGCAGTACTTC	.	TRBV5-1	TRBJ2-7	.
CASSLERPYEQYF	TGTGCCAGCAGCTTAGAACGTCCCTACGAGCAGTACTTC	.	TRBV5-8	TRBJ2-7	.
CASSPRGPNYEQYF	TGTGCCAGCAGCCCCCGTGGCCCGAACTACGAGCAGTACTTC	.	TRBV7-9	TRBJ2-7	.
CASSLAGGGGYTF	TGTGCCAGCAGCTTGGCGGGGGGCGGAGGCTACACCTTC	.	TRBV5-6	TRBJ1-2	.
CASSQAQAYEQYF	TGCGCCAGCAGCCAAGCCCAAGCCTACGAGCAGTACTTC	.	TRBV4-1	TRBJ2-7	.
CASSTGGGHYEQYF	TGTGCCAGCAGTACAGGGGGGGGGCACTACGAGCAGTACTTC	.	TRBV27	TRBJ2-7	.
CASSQITGSYEQYF	TGCGCCAGCAGCCAGATTACAGGTTCCTACGAGCAGTACTTC	.	TRBV4-1	TRBJ2-7	.
CASSLMEFASTDTQYF	TGTGCCAGCAGTTTAATGGAGTTCGCCAGCACAGATACGCAGTATTTT	.	TRBV28	TRBJ2-3	.
CASSQDAGTRKETQYF	TGTGCCAGCAGCCAAGACGCCGGGACTAGAAAAGAGACCCAGTACTTC	TRBD2	TRBV14	TRBJ2-5	.
CAWSVMSGYTF	TGTGCCTGGAGTGTAATGAGTGGCTACACCTTC	.	TRBV30	TRBJ1-2	.
CASSPKGTGNTIYF	TGTGCCAGCAGCCCCAAAGGGACCGGAAACACCATATATTTT	.	TRBV13	TRBJ1-3	.
CASSWGSNTEAFF	TGTGCCAGCAGTTGGGGAAGTAACACTGAAGCTTTCTTT	.	TRBV27	TRBJ1-1	.
CASSLTDYVHNEQFF	TGTGCCAGCAGCTTAACCGATTACGTCCACAATGAGCAGTTCTTC	.	TRBV7-9	TRBJ2-1	.
CASTPGQGFDEQFF	TGCGCCAGCACCCCGGGACAGGGGTTCGATGAGCAGTTCTTC	TRBD1	TRBV5-1	TRBJ2-1	.
CASSLSGIGNTEAFF	TGTGCCAGCAGTTTATCCGGGATTGGGAACACTGAAGCTTTCTTT	.	TRBV6-5	TRBJ1-1	.
CASSEGGVSYNEQFF	TGTGCCAGCAGCGAGGGGGGAGTCTCCTACAATGAGCAGTTCTTC	.	TRBV9	TRBJ2-1	.
CASSQGFEAFF	TGTGCCAGCAGCCAAGGATTTGAAGCTTTCTTT	.	TRBV4-2	TRBJ1-1	few
CASSAPSTDTQYF	TGCGCCAGCAGCGCCCCATCCACAGATACGCAGTATTTT	.	TRBV5-1	TRBJ2-3	.
CASSLARGTAPDIQYF	TGTGCCAGCAGCTTGGCCAGGGGTACCGCGCCGGACATTCAGTACTTC	.	TRBV5-8	TRBJ2-4	.
CASSRGFKYGYTF	TGTGCCAGCAGTCGAGGGTTTAAGTATGGCTACACCTTC	.	TRBV28	TRBJ1-2	once
CASSPGATSTDTQYF	TGTGCCAGCAGCCCCGGGGCCACTAGCACAGATACGCAGTATTTT	.	TRBV7-9	TRBJ2-3	.
CASSQSATGELFF	TGTGCCAGCAGCCAATCCGCCACCGGGGAGCTGTTTTTT	.	TRBV14	TRBJ2-2	.
CATSRGDNTEAFF	TGTGCCACCTCCAGGGGCGACAACACTGAAGCTTTCTTT	.	TRBV10-3	TRBJ1-1	once
CASSLQGLEQPQHF	TGTGCCAGCAGCTTACAGGGGTTGGAGCAGCCCCAGCATTTT	TRBD1	TRBV5-6	TRBJ1-5	.
CASSPLTSGAYNEQFF	TGTGCCAGCAGCCCTCTAACTAGCGGGGCATACAATGAGCAGTTCTTC	TRBD2	TRBV5-6	TRBJ2-1	.
CASSLQGPKLFF	TGTGCCAGCAGCTTACAGGGGCCTAAGCTGTTTTTT	.	TRBV11-3	TRBJ1-4	.
CASGLASQETQYF	TGTGCTAGTGGTTTGGCCAGTCAAGAGACCCAGTACTTC	.	TRBV12-5	TRBJ2-5	once
CASSLEEIEQFF	TGTGCCAGCAGCTTAGAGGAGATTGAGCAGTTCTTC	.	TRBV7-9	TRBJ2-1	.
CASSYGGGGYEQYF	TGTGCCAGCAGTTACGGAGGGGGGGGCTACGAGCAGTACTTC	.	TRBV6-9	TRBJ2-7	.
CASSLGETQYF	TGTGCCAGCAGCTTAGGAGAGACCCAGTACTTC	.	TRBV11-2	TRBJ2-5	.
CASSPSGGRFGELFF	TGTGCCAGCAGCCCTAGCGGGGGGCGCTTCGGGGAGCTGTTTTTT	TRBD2	TRBV13	TRBJ2-2	few
CASSMGADTQYF	TGTGCCAGTAGTATGGGGGCAGATACGCAGTATTTT	.	TRBV19	TRBJ2-3	once
CASSQFGAGGTEAFF	TGCGCCAGCAGCCAGTTCGGGGCAGGGGGGACTGAAGCTTTCTTT	TRBD1	TRBV4-1	TRBJ1-1	.
CASSPKPAGDTQYF	TGTGCCAGCAGCCCAAAACCAGCGGGAGATACGCAGTATTTT	.	TRBV13	TRBJ2-3	.
CAISPSGRARADTQYF	TGTGCCATCAGTCCTAGCGGGAGGGCCCGGGCAGATACGCAGTATTTT	TRBD2	TRBV10-3	TRBJ2-3	.
CASSLVSDYSPLHF	TGCGCCAGCAGCTTGGTGTCGGATTATTCACCCCTCCACTTT	.	TRBV5-1	TRBJ1-6	few
CARSLVDRANYGYTF	TGTGCCAGAAGCTTGGTAGACAGGGCCAACTATGGCTACACCTTC	TRBD1	TRBV5-3	TRBJ1-2	.
CASSEGGTGGAEAFF	TGTGCCAGCAGCGAGGGAGGGACAGGGGGAGCTGAAGCTTTCTTT	TRBD1	TRBV9	TRBJ1-1	.
CASSLGAGGRETQYF	TGTGCCAGCAGTTTAGGGGCCGGGGGCCGGGAGACCCAGTACTTC	.	TRBV28	TRBJ2-5	.
CASSPVFRNTEAFF	TGTGCCAGCAGCCCCGTATTTAGGAACACTGAAGCTTTCTTT	.	TRBV13	TRBJ1-1	.